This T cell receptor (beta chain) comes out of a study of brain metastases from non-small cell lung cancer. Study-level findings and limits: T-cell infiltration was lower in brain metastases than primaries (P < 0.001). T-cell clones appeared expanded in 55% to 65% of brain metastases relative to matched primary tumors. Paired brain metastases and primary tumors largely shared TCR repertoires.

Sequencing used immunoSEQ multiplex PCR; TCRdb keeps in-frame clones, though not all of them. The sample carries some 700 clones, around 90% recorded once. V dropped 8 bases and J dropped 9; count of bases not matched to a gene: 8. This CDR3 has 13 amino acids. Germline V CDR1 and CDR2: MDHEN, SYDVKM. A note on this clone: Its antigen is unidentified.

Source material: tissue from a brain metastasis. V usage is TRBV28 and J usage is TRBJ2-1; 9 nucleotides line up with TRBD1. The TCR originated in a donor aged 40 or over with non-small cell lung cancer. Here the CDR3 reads CASEGQGLGEQFF. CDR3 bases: TGTGCCAGCGAGGGACAGGGTCTTGGTGAGCAGTTCTTC.